This T cell receptor beta chain was recovered during a study of T-cell reconstitution after alpha-beta-depleted transplantation in children. Unique molecular identifiers were built into the TCRbeta library. MiXCR, applied by TCRdb to the PCR reads, yields one record per CDR3 protein. The table shows fewer than 550,000 distinct CDR3 sequences, with roughly 10% occurring only once. This clonotype was observed a handful of times. The antigen is not known. CDR3 length equals 15 residues. The ends were cut back, 0 bases at V and 3 bases at J, with 12 bases in the middle. Germline assignment: CDR1 LGHNA and CDR2 YSLEER. Study results and limitations: In patients about two months after transplant, alpha-beta T cells reportedly arose from several hundred expanded graft clones. T-cell counts and diversity at one year following transplant were attributed mainly to newly produced T cells.

Sample: PBMCs, taken before TCRalphabeta/CD19-depleted stem cell transplant. V gene TRBV4-3 combines with J gene TRBJ2-7; tentatively, D is TRBD2 (5 bases). This clonotype was obtained from a child aged 2-15 years with inherited bone marrow failure, due to receive a stem cell transplant. Here the CDR3 reads CASSQDLTRIYEQYF. In DNA, the CDR3 is TGCGCCAGCAGCCAAGATTTAACTAGAATCTACGAGCAGTACTTC.